The rows below give T cell receptor beta chains drawn from one sample of a study of early T cells in non-severe SARS-CoV-2 infection. Via MiXCR, TCRdb re-called the 5' RACE reads, giving one row per CDR3 protein. Of about 64,000 distinct CDR3 sequences listed, roughly 5% are singletons. Sequencing used whole blood. The origin of the receptors is an adult who was a healthcare worker with PCR-confirmed SARS-CoV-2 infection or an uninfected control (not recorded which). Both conserved end residues are part of each CDR3. A D gene is named only where the DNA matches it firmly. Clone size is not always given. Where it is, it says once, few, many or a class for expanded clones.

size	D	J	V	DNA	CDR3
many	-	TRBJ1-6	TRBV24-1	TGTGCCACCAGTTCGGACAGCTATAATTCACCCCTCCACTTT	CATSSDSYNSPLHF
many	-	TRBJ2-5	TRBV24-1	TGTGCCACCAGTCTACCCGGAGAGACCCAGTACTTC	CATSLPGETQYF
few	TRBD2	TRBJ2-7	TRBV20-1	TGCAGTGCTCGACAGCGGGGCTCCTACGAGCAGTACTTC	CSARQRGSYEQYF
few	-	TRBJ2-1	TRBV21-1	TGTGCCAGCAGGAAATTTGGACTAGCGGTGAACAATGAGCAGTTCTTC	CASRKFGLAVNNEQFF
many	-	TRBJ1-6	TRBV30	TGTGCCTGGAGTCTAAATTCACCCCTCCACTTT	CAWSLNSPLHF
few	TRBD1	TRBJ2-3	TRBV7-8	TGTGCCAGCAGCTCCACAACAGGGGGCTGGGCAGATACGCAGTATTTT	CASSSTTGGWADTQYF
many	-	TRBJ2-5	TRBV9	TGTGCCAGCAGCGTTGGGACTTGGGAGACCCAGTACTTC	CASSVGTWETQYF
many	-	TRBJ1-1	TRBV5-8	TGTGCCAGCAGCATCACACTTTTTGGGGTAGCTTTCTTT	CASSITLFGVAFF
-	TRBD1	TRBJ1-6	TRBV15	TGTGCCACCAGTCCTTACAGGACAGGGAGCAATTCACCCCTCCACTTT	CATSPYRTGSNSPLHF
few	TRBD2	TRBJ2-3	TRBV7-2	TGTGCCAGCAGAGGGGCTAGCGGGGGCACAGATACGCAGTATTTT	CASRGASGGTDTQYF
many	TRBD2	TRBJ2-1	TRBV20-1	TGCAGTGCTAGCGCGACTAGCGGGAGAGCGAATGAGCAGTTCTTC	CSASATSGRANEQFF
many	-	TRBJ1-1	TRBV9	TGTGCCAGCAGCCCCACAGGGACTGAAGCTTTCTTT	CASSPTGTEAFF
many	-	TRBJ1-3	TRBV5-1	TGCGCCAGCAGCTTGGCAGGCGAGGGTTCTGGAAACACCATATATTTT	CASSLAGEGSGNTIYF
few	-	TRBJ1-2	TRBV29-1	TGCAGCGTTGAAGATCTCTTCGGCTACACCTTC	CSVEDLFGYTF
many	TRBD1	TRBJ1-1	TRBV19	TGTGCCAGTAGCTCCGGGACAGGGATGTTGGACACTGAAGCTTTCTTT	CASSSGTGMLDTEAFF
few	-	TRBJ1-6	TRBV28	TGTGCCAGCAGTTTATGGGGCAGGGGAAATTCACCCCTCCACTTT	CASSLWGRGNSPLHF